Listed below are T cell receptor beta chains from one sample, sequenced in a study of metastatic and nonmetastatic thyroid tumors. TCRdb called clones again from the PCR reads with MiXCR. The sample has approximately 12,000 clones, about 21% seen once. The sequenced sample was adjacent normal tissue. These receptors were taken from a female donor with papillary thyroid cancer or a benign thyroid nodule (not recorded which). Some clones in this sample may be carry-over from other donors' samples. Each CDR3 is given with its conserved first and last residue. A D gene is named only where the DNA matches it firmly. Expanded clones get a size class; other rows say once, few or many, or leave the size out.

j_gene: TRBJ2-7; d_gene: TRBD2; abundance: .; v_gene: TRBV5-1; CDR3nt: TGCGCCAGCAGCTTGGATCGCGGGAGTATCGACGAGCAGTACTTC; CDR3aa: CASSLDRGSIDEQYF
j_gene: TRBJ2-7; d_gene: TRBD1; abundance: .; v_gene: TRBV18; CDR3nt: TGTGCCAGCACTGGACTGGGACAGGGGATTGGGGAGCAGTACTTC; CDR3aa: CASTGLGQGIGEQYF
j_gene: TRBJ1-5; d_gene: .; abundance: many; v_gene: TRBV4-1; CDR3nt: TGCGCCAGCAGTCTCATACAGGGAAGCAATCAGCCCCAGCATTTT; CDR3aa: CASSLIQGSNQPQHF
j_gene: TRBJ2-1; d_gene: .; abundance: medium-sized; v_gene: TRBV11-2; CDR3nt: TGTGCCAGCAGCTTAGGAGGTTTCACAGTCAATGAGCAGTTCTTC; CDR3aa: CASSLGGFTVNEQFF
j_gene: TRBJ2-1; d_gene: .; abundance: .; v_gene: TRBV15; CDR3nt: TGTGCCACCAGCAGTTATATGGGAAGGAGGGATGAGCAGTTCTTC; CDR3aa: CATSSYMGRRDEQFF
j_gene: TRBJ1-6; d_gene: .; abundance: few; v_gene: TRBV6-2/TRBV6-3; CDR3nt: TGTGCCAGCATTTCGCCCGCGGTGAGCTCCTATAATTCACCCCTCCACTTT; CDR3aa: CASISPAVSSYNSPLHF
j_gene: TRBJ2-1; d_gene: .; abundance: few; v_gene: TRBV28; CDR3nt: TGTGCCAGCAGTGTAAGCGGGTCGGCTCAGTTCTTC; CDR3aa: CASSVSGSAQFF
j_gene: TRBJ2-7; d_gene: TRBD1; abundance: medium-sized; v_gene: TRBV6-1; CDR3nt: TGTGCCAGCAGGACCTTGGGACAGGGTGGGGGGGAGCAGTACTTC; CDR3aa: CASRTLGQGGGEQYF
j_gene: TRBJ2-7; d_gene: .; abundance: medium-sized; v_gene: TRBV6-5; CDR3nt: TGTGCCAGCAGTTACTCGCTAGGGACTTCCTACGAGCAGTACTTC; CDR3aa: CASSYSLGTSYEQYF
j_gene: TRBJ1-5; d_gene: .; abundance: .; v_gene: TRBV20-1; CDR3nt: TGCAGCTCTAGAAGGGGCGATCAGCCCCAGCATTTT; CDR3aa: CSSRRGDQPQHF
j_gene: TRBJ1-5; d_gene: TRBD1; abundance: .; v_gene: TRBV28; CDR3nt: TGTGCCAGCAGAGCTGACAGGACAGGTCAGCCCCAGCATTTT; CDR3aa: CASRADRTGQPQHF
j_gene: TRBJ1-2; d_gene: .; abundance: .; v_gene: TRBV6-2/TRBV6-3; CDR3nt: TGTGCCAGCAGTTACCAGAATAACTATGGCTACACATTC; CDR3aa: CASSYQNNYGYTF
j_gene: TRBJ1-2; d_gene: TRBD1; abundance: .; v_gene: TRBV30; CDR3nt: TGTGCCTGGAGTGGGACAGGGGGTTATGGCTACACCTTC; CDR3aa: CAWSGTGGYGYTF
j_gene: TRBJ2-2; d_gene: .; abundance: many; v_gene: TRBV4-2; CDR3nt: TGTGCCAGCAGCCAAGCGGCCGGGGAGCTGTTTTTT; CDR3aa: CASSQAAGELFF
j_gene: TRBJ2-6; d_gene: TRBD1; abundance: many; v_gene: TRBV5-4; CDR3nt: TGTGCCAGCAGCGGGGACAGGGGATCCTCTGGGGCCAACGTCCTGACTTTC; CDR3aa: CASSGDRGSSGANVLTF
j_gene: TRBJ1-1; d_gene: .; abundance: many; v_gene: TRBV7-2; CDR3nt: TGTGCCAGCATTCCAAGGCAGGGCCCCACTGAAGCTTTCTTT; CDR3aa: CASIPRQGPTEAFF
j_gene: TRBJ1-5; d_gene: .; abundance: few; v_gene: TRBV12-3/TRBV12-4; CDR3nt: TGTGCCAGCAGTTTCGGGCAGGCATGTCAGCCCCAGCATTTT; CDR3aa: CASSFGQACQPQHF
j_gene: TRBJ1-2; d_gene: .; abundance: medium-sized; v_gene: TRBV5-1; CDR3nt: TGCGCCAGCAGCCGGGACACAAACTATGGCTACACCTTC; CDR3aa: CASSRDTNYGYTF
j_gene: TRBJ2-2; d_gene: .; abundance: many; v_gene: TRBV20-1; CDR3nt: TGCAGTGCCCCCTCTTCCCTAAACACCGGGGAGCTGTTTTTT; CDR3aa: CSAPSSLNTGELFF
j_gene: TRBJ2-1; d_gene: .; abundance: .; v_gene: TRBV4-1; CDR3nt: TGCGCCAGCAGCCAAGAAAACAATGAGCAGTTCTTC; CDR3aa: CASSQENNEQFF
j_gene: TRBJ2-1; d_gene: TRBD2; abundance: .; v_gene: TRBV12-5; CDR3nt: TGTGCTAGTGGTTTGGTACGGGGGCTAGCGGGAGACTCCTACAATGAGCAGTTCTTC; CDR3aa: CASGLVRGLAGDSYNEQFF
j_gene: TRBJ2-1; d_gene: .; abundance: .; v_gene: TRBV20-1; CDR3nt: TGCAGTGCCACCGTATCCCAGGACTTGGGTGAGCAGTTCTTC; CDR3aa: CSATVSQDLGEQFF